The T cell receptor (beta chain) described here comes from a study of shared clonotypes between healthy human individuals. The table came from immunoSEQ multiplex PCR; TCRdb's copy has only in-frame clones and leaves some out. The table has about 2,500,000 clones, around 90% seen once; the top ten hold about 0.13%. Trimming stripped 6 bases from V and 3 bases from J, with 15 bases between. The length of the CDR3 is 15 residues. The V gene's germline CDR1 is WSHSY and CDR2 SAAADI. This clonotype was obtained from a young man in good health. The chain links TRBV10-2 to TRBJ1-5; D remains ambiguous. The sample consisted of naive CD4+ T cells sorted from blood. Indicated subset: CD45RA+ positively selected. The CDR3 here is CASRLQQEANQPQHF. The CDR3, as DNA: TGCGCCAGCAGACTCCAGCAGGAGGCCAATCAGCCCCAGCATTTT.